Listed below are T cell receptor beta chains from one sample, sequenced in a study of cytotoxic CD8 clonotypes in ibrutinib-treated CLL. Method: immunoSEQ multiplex PCR; TCRdb's copy keeps in-frame clones and lacks some. The table includes more than 9,500 clones, around 68% detected once. The source material was PBMCs, sampled before ibrutinib treatment. The receptors shown here come from a human donor with chronic lymphocytic leukemia. Each CDR3 is given with its conserved first and last residue. A D gene is named only where the DNA matches it firmly. Some rows mark clone size as missing; the rest say once, few, many or name a class of expanded clone.

v_gene: TRBV10-3
j_gene: TRBJ2-7
d_gene: -
abundance: -
CDR3aa: CAISESVQISRSYEQYF
CDR3nt: TGTGCCATCAGTGAGTCCGTCCAGATAAGCCGCTCCTACGAGCAGTACTTC

v_gene: TRBV9
j_gene: TRBJ1-4
d_gene: -
abundance: -
CDR3aa: CASSVGGNDEKLFF
CDR3nt: TGTGCCAGCAGCGTCGGGGGGAACGATGAAAAACTGTTTTTT

v_gene: TRBV4-1
j_gene: TRBJ1-3
d_gene: TRBD1
abundance: -
CDR3aa: CASSQDQTGGRNTIYF
CDR3nt: TGCGCCAGCAGCCAAGATCAGACAGGGGGCCGAAACACCATATATTTT

v_gene: TRBV7-2
j_gene: TRBJ2-5
d_gene: TRBD2
abundance: -
CDR3aa: CASKLNRGGRETQYF
CDR3nt: TGTGCCAGCAAGCTTAATCGGGGGGGCCGGGAGACCCAGTACTTC

v_gene: TRBV5-4
j_gene: TRBJ2-5
d_gene: -
abundance: -
CDR3aa: CASSLALAGPETQYF
CDR3nt: TGTGCCAGCAGCTTGGCCCTAGCAGGCCCAGAGACCCAGTACTTC

v_gene: TRBV6-5
j_gene: TRBJ2-1
d_gene: TRBD1
abundance: -
CDR3aa: CASSPGQGRRKFF
CDR3nt: TGTGCCAGCAGCCCTGGACAGGGGAGGAGAAAGTTCTTC

v_gene: TRBV9
j_gene: TRBJ2-5
d_gene: -
abundance: -
CDR3aa: CASSASEETQYF
CDR3nt: TGTGCCAGCAGCGCATCCGAAGAGACCCAGTACTTC

v_gene: TRBV28
j_gene: TRBJ2-2
d_gene: -
abundance: few
CDR3aa: CASKGRFTGELFF
CDR3nt: TGTGCCAGCAAGGGTCGTTTCACCGGGGAGCTGTTTTTT

v_gene: TRBV6-1
j_gene: TRBJ1-2
d_gene: -
abundance: few
CDR3aa: CASSDGWQNYGYTF
CDR3nt: TGTGCCAGCAGTGACGGTTGGCAGAACTATGGCTACACCTTC

v_gene: TRBV2
j_gene: TRBJ2-6
d_gene: -
abundance: -
CDR3aa: CASSEALQFSGANVLTF
CDR3nt: TGTGCCAGCAGTGAAGCGCTTCAATTCTCTGGGGCCAACGTCCTGACTTTC

v_gene: TRBV19
j_gene: TRBJ1-1
d_gene: -
abundance: -
CDR3aa: CASKTGDNTEAFF
CDR3nt: TGTGCCAGTAAGACCGGGGATAACACTGAAGCTTTCTTT

v_gene: TRBV7-6
j_gene: TRBJ1-2
d_gene: -
abundance: -
CDR3aa: CASSSRGGYGYTF
CDR3nt: TGTGCCAGCAGCTCACGCGGAGGGTATGGCTACACCTTC

v_gene: TRBV6-1
j_gene: TRBJ1-4
d_gene: -
abundance: -
CDR3aa: CASSRSGGLFF
CDR3nt: TGTGCCAGCAGTAGATCGGGGGGACTGTTTTTT

v_gene: TRBV7-2
j_gene: TRBJ2-1
d_gene: -
abundance: -
CDR3aa: CASSLARYNEQFF
CDR3nt: TGTGCCAGCAGCTTAGCTAGATACAATGAGCAGTTCTTC

v_gene: TRBV7-9
j_gene: TRBJ1-4
d_gene: -
abundance: -
CDR3aa: CASSLQGPAAANEKLFF
CDR3nt: TGTGCCAGCAGCTTACAGGGGCCGGCAGCAGCTAATGAAAAACTGTTTTTT

v_gene: TRBV28
j_gene: TRBJ1-5
d_gene: -
abundance: -
CDR3aa: CASNRPNQMGNQPQHF
CDR3nt: TGTGCCAGCAACCGACCGAATCAAATGGGCAATCAGCCCCAGCATTTT

v_gene: TRBV9
j_gene: TRBJ2-3
d_gene: -
abundance: once
CDR3aa: CASSVYITDTQYF
CDR3nt: TGTGCCAGCAGCGTATATATCACAGATACGCAGTATTTT

v_gene: TRBV5-8
j_gene: TRBJ2-7
d_gene: TRBD1
abundance: -
CDR3aa: CASSRGRAYEQYF
CDR3nt: TGTGCCAGCAGCAGGGGGCGCGCCTACGAGCAGTACTTC

v_gene: TRBV5-4
j_gene: TRBJ1-1
d_gene: -
abundance: -
CDR3aa: CASAKDRPNTEAFF
CDR3nt: TGTGCCAGCGCGAAGGACCGCCCGAACACTGAAGCTTTCTTT

v_gene: TRBV29-1
j_gene: TRBJ2-5
d_gene: -
abundance: few
CDR3aa: CSILSDYGKTQYF
CDR3nt: TGCAGCATCCTTTCGGACTATGGAAAGACCCAGTACTTC

v_gene: TRBV6-5
j_gene: TRBJ1-2
d_gene: -
abundance: -
CDR3aa: CASSSIPYGYTF
CDR3nt: TGTGCCAGCAGTTCTATACCCTATGGCTACACCTTC

v_gene: TRBV7-9
j_gene: TRBJ1-3
d_gene: -
abundance: -
CDR3aa: CASSSGGFSGNTIYF
CDR3nt: TGTGCCAGCAGCTCGGGGGGGTTCTCTGGAAACACCATATATTTT

v_gene: TRBV20-1
j_gene: TRBJ1-1
d_gene: -
abundance: -
CDR3aa: CSAARDTEAFF
CDR3nt: TGCAGTGCTGCCCGGGACACTGAAGCTTTCTTT

v_gene: TRBV5-6
j_gene: TRBJ2-7
d_gene: -
abundance: once
CDR3aa: CASSLTSGDEQYF
CDR3nt: TGTGCCAGCAGCCTGACGTCAGGCGACGAGCAGTACTTC

v_gene: TRBV5-6
j_gene: TRBJ2-1
d_gene: TRBD1
abundance: -
CDR3aa: CASSSPGRQGHNEQFF
CDR3nt: TGTGCCAGCAGCTCCCCTGGGAGACAGGGGCACAATGAGCAGTTCTTC

v_gene: TRBV18
j_gene: TRBJ2-7
d_gene: TRBD1
abundance: -
CDR3aa: CASSPRKGGDEQYF
CDR3nt: TGTGCCAGCTCACCACGGAAAGGGGGCGACGAGCAGTACTTC

v_gene: TRBV19
j_gene: TRBJ2-1
d_gene: -
abundance: -
CDR3aa: CASSISRWAHLYNEQFF
CDR3nt: TGTGCCAGTAGTATTTCGCGCTGGGCCCACCTCTACAATGAGCAGTTCTTC

v_gene: TRBV7-8
j_gene: TRBJ1-2
d_gene: -
abundance: -
CDR3aa: CASSLAPGRGRPLANYGYTF
CDR3nt: TGTGCCAGCAGCTTGGCGCCCGGCAGGGGCCGTCCGCTAGCTAACTATGGCTACACCTTC

v_gene: TRBV5-4
j_gene: TRBJ2-5
d_gene: TRBD2
abundance: -
CDR3aa: CASSISSGGGQETQYF
CDR3nt: TGTGCCAGCAGCATCTCTAGCGGGGGAGGGCAAGAGACCCAGTACTTC

v_gene: TRBV5-1
j_gene: TRBJ2-2
d_gene: -
abundance: -
CDR3aa: CASSLRLAMNTGELFF
CDR3nt: TGCGCCAGCAGCTTGAGGCTAGCGATGAACACCGGGGAGCTGTTTTTT

v_gene: TRBV2
j_gene: TRBJ1-2
d_gene: -
abundance: -
CDR3aa: CASSEGGRSPYGYTF
CDR3nt: TGTGCCAGCAGTGAAGGCGGACGGAGCCCCTATGGCTACACCTTC

v_gene: TRBV5-6
j_gene: TRBJ2-6
d_gene: TRBD1
abundance: -
CDR3aa: CASSLTGTGDSGANVLTF
CDR3nt: TGTGCCAGCAGCTTGACCGGGACAGGGGACTCTGGGGCCAACGTCCTGACTTTC

v_gene: TRBV7-2
j_gene: TRBJ1-2
d_gene: -
abundance: few
CDR3aa: CASIRTAPGGYTF
CDR3nt: TGTGCCAGCATTCGCACAGCTCCTGGAGGCTACACCTTC

v_gene: TRBV7-9
j_gene: TRBJ1-6
d_gene: TRBD1
abundance: -
CDR3aa: CASSPGTGFVSPLHF
CDR3nt: TGTGCCAGCAGTCCCGGGACAGGGTTTGTCTCACCCCTCCACTTT

v_gene: TRBV5-4
j_gene: TRBJ2-5
d_gene: TRBD2
abundance: -
CDR3aa: CASSRTRTSGGRQETQYF
CDR3nt: TGTGCCAGCAGCCGAACTCGGACTAGCGGGGGGCGTCAAGAGACCCAGTACTTC

v_gene: TRBV12-5
j_gene: TRBJ2-5
d_gene: -
abundance: few
CDR3aa: CASGLGRQETQYF
CDR3nt: TGTGCTAGTGGTTTGGGCAGGCAAGAGACCCAGTACTTC

v_gene: TRBV20-1
j_gene: TRBJ1-4
d_gene: TRBD1
abundance: few
CDR3aa: CSGQGGEKLFF
CDR3nt: TGCAGTGGACAGGGCGGAGAAAAACTGTTTTTT

v_gene: TRBV19
j_gene: TRBJ1-1
d_gene: TRBD1
abundance: -
CDR3aa: CASSNGQARNTEAFF
CDR3nt: TGTGCCAGTAGTAACGGACAGGCCCGCAACACTGAAGCTTTCTTT

v_gene: TRBV6-4
j_gene: TRBJ2-1
d_gene: -
abundance: once
CDR3aa: CASSDRGGWYNEQFF
CDR3nt: TGTGCCAGCAGTGACAGGGGGGGCTGGTACAATGAGCAGTTCTTC

v_gene: TRBV2
j_gene: TRBJ1-5
d_gene: -
abundance: -
CDR3aa: CASSERRSNQPQHF
CDR3nt: TGTGCCAGCAGTGAACGGCGAAGCAATCAGCCCCAGCATTTT

v_gene: TRBV15
j_gene: TRBJ2-5
d_gene: -
abundance: -
CDR3aa: CATSRGVFQETQYF
CDR3nt: TGTGCCACCAGCAGAGGGGTCTTTCAAGAGACCCAGTACTTC

v_gene: TRBV7-3
j_gene: TRBJ1-1
d_gene: -
abundance: few
CDR3aa: CASSPPARLSTEAFF
CDR3nt: TGTGCCAGCAGCCCCCCCGCCAGGTTGTCCACTGAAGCTTTCTTT

v_gene: TRBV4-2
j_gene: TRBJ2-1
d_gene: TRBD2
abundance: few
CDR3aa: CASSPLLAGGPGEQFF
CDR3nt: TGTGCCAGCAGCCCCCTCCTAGCGGGGGGGCCGGGTGAGCAGTTCTTC

v_gene: TRBV7-2
j_gene: TRBJ2-7
d_gene: -
abundance: -
CDR3aa: CASSLERGGMAYEQYF
CDR3nt: TGTGCCAGCAGCTTAGAAAGGGGGGGGATGGCCTACGAGCAGTACTTC

v_gene: TRBV15
j_gene: TRBJ1-5
d_gene: -
abundance: once
CDR3aa: CATSRDRVGRDNQPQHF
CDR3nt: TGTGCCACCAGCAGAGATCGGGTTGGGAGGGATAATCAACCCCAGCATTTT

v_gene: TRBV4-2
j_gene: TRBJ1-1
d_gene: -
abundance: -
CDR3aa: CASSQDRGAEAFF
CDR3nt: TGTGCCAGCAGCCAAGATCGTGGGGCCGAAGCTTTCTTT